These 27 T cell receptor beta chains share one sample of origin, sequenced in a study of T cells in women clearing cervical HPV infection. The method was immunoSEQ multiplex PCR; TCRdb's version includes in-frame clones alone and lacks a portion of them. This table lists 42,000 or so clones. The sample consisted of blood buffy coat. These receptors all come from a woman between 18 and 75 years old with a cervical HPV16 infection that either progressed to CIN3+ or cleared (not recorded which).

Incomplete CDR3 DNA: TGCGCCAGCAGCTTGGGGAGGGGCGCGAATTCACCC. Translating it yields CASSLGRGANSP. The CDR3 reads in full as CASSLGRGANSPLHF. The V and J genes are TRBV5-1 and TRBJ1-6; D is perhaps TRBD1 (5 bases). The CDR3 end falls 3 residues outside the read, so it is completed with the germline J gene. The CDR3 runs to 15 residues. Germline-derived CDR1 and CDR2 are SGHRS and YFSETQ. With 0 bases removed from V and 7 bases from J, the gap between germline ends came to 11 bases.

A word on this clone: The CDR3 is cut off 3 residues early in the read; its end comes from the germline J gene. The rearrangement uses TRBV7-6 and TRBJ2-7; TRBD2 aligns across 9 bases. Germline lookup yields CDR1 SGHVS and CDR2 FNYEAQ. The V gene end was trimmed by 1 base and the J gene end by 1 base; junction bases not matched to a gene: 2. There are 15 residues in the CDR3. This CDR3 is CASSLETSGSYEQYF. CDR3 DNA, as far as it was read: TGTGCCAGCAGCTTAGAGACTAGCGGTTCCTACGAG.

A word on this clone: The CDR3 end lies 3 residues beyond the end of the read and is filled in from the germline J gene. V is TRBV11-3 and J is TRBJ2-1, with D possibly matching TRBD1 (6 bases). CDR3 length: 13 amino acids. Germline V gene lookup returns CDR1 SGHNT and CDR2 YENEEA. V lost 3 bases and J lost 8, with 11 bases in between. This CDR3 reads CASSFTQGDEQFF. The sequenced CDR3 bases are TGTGCCAGCAGCTTTACACAGGGAGATGAG.

Here the CDR3 reads CASSFTSSTSTDTQYF. The CDR3 bases that were read are TGCGCCAGCAGCTTTACGTCATCCACTAGCACAGATACG. The J gene is TRBJ2-3, the V gene TRBV5-1; D unresolved. The CDR3 extends 3 residues past the end of the read, so its final part is completed from the germline J gene. CDR1 and CDR2 (germline): SGHRS, YFSETQ. The CDR3 is made up of 16 amino acids. V was pared by 2 bases and J by 0 bases, with 13 bases between.

Concerning this clone itself: Sequencing ends 3 residues short of the CDR3 end; the germline J gene provides the rest. J is TRBJ1-3 and V is TRBV28, with D maybe TRBD1 (6 bases). The V gene's germline CDR1 is MDHEN and CDR2 SYDVKM. This CDR3 has 13 amino acids. V was clipped by 7 bases and J by 4 bases, with 11 bases between them. The part of the CDR3 DNA that was read is TGTGCCAGCACTCCAGGGGACGGAAACACC. Protein: CASTPGDGNT. The CDR3 reads in full as CASTPGDGNTIYF.

CDR3 amino acids: CSARPDNNQPQHF. The CDR3 bases that were read are TGCAGTGCTAGGCCGGACAACAATCAGCCC. This chain links TRBV20-1 with TRBJ1-5, with D perhaps TRBD1 (5 bases). The read finishes 3 residues shy of the CDR3 end, and the germline J gene is used to complete it. CDR1 and CDR2 from the germline V gene are DFQATT and SNEGSKA (reference sequence). This CDR3 region has 13 residues. V lost 3 bases and J lost 3, with 9 bases in between.

To note about this clone: Read sequence stops 3 residues before the CDR3 end, and the germline J gene provides the missing end. The V and J genes are TRBV3-1 (or the pseudogene TRBV3-2) and TRBJ2-3; D gene unclear. The CDR3 consists of 12 residues. Looked up from germline, CDR1 is LGHDT and CDR2 is YNNKEL (reference sequence). V lost 4 bases to trimming and J lost 8 bases, with 10 bases between them. Partial CDR3 DNA: TGTGCCAGCAGCCCCTCTCCAGGTACG. Translation gives CASSPSPGT. In full, the CDR3 reads CASSPSPGTQYF.

As regards this clone: The read ends 3 residues early relative to the CDR3; the germline J gene fills the gap. The V call is TRBV6-2 or TRBV6-3, the J call TRBJ2-2; 10 positions agree with TRBD1. The germline V gene has CDR1 MNHEY and CDR2 SVGEGT. The V and J ends lost 5 bases and 6 bases, in that order; junction bases with no gene match: 3. The CDR3 spans 14 residues. CDR3 region: CASSRDRGSGELFF. The covered CDR3 bases are TGTGCCAGCAGTCGGGACAGGGGCTCCGGGGAG.

To note about this clone: The read is 3 residues too short to cover the CDR3 end, so that end is filled in from the germline J gene. The rearrangement uses TRBV20-1 and TRBJ2-4; D may match TRBD1 or TRBD2 (5 bases each). CDR3 size: 17 residues. Deletions cut 3 bases from V and 0 bases from J, with 18 bases between. Germline assignment: CDR1 DFQATT and CDR2 SNEGSKA (reference sequence). CDR3 region: CSASGGSTGVAKNIQYF. The part of the CDR3 DNA that was read is TGCAGTGCTAGCGGAGGATCTACAGGAGTAGCCAAAAACATT.

The CDR3: CASSIDPSGLYNEQFF. The CDR3 DNA, read in part, is TGTGCCAGTAGTATAGATCCAAGCGGACTCTACAATGAG. This chain connects TRBV19 to TRBJ2-1, with D possibly TRBD2 on 5 matching bases. The observed sequence ends 3 residues before the CDR3 terminus, with the missing tail filled in from the germline J gene. The CDR3 sequence is 16 residues long. V was clipped by 0 bases and J by 3 bases, with 12 bases between them. CDR1 is LNHDA and CDR2 is SQIVND in the germline V gene (reference sequence).

Notes on this clone: The read is 3 residues too short to cover the CDR3 end, so that end is filled in from the germline J gene. V gene TRBV19 combines with J gene TRBJ2-2; 9 nucleotides align to TRBD2. CDR1 LNHDA and CDR2 SQIVND come from the germline V gene (reference sequence). This CDR3 is 17 amino acids long. J lost 3 bases, V lost 5 bases, and 10 bases had no gene match. The part of the CDR3 DNA that was read is TGTGCCAGTAGTCGGGGCGGGGGGGCCTCGTACACCGGGGAG. This translates into CASSRGGGASYTGE. The CDR3 reads in full as CASSRGGGASYTGELFF. The variable domain in full, completed from reference TRBV19 and TRBJ2-2, reads DGGITQSPKYLFRKEGQNVTLSCEQNLNHDAMYWYRQDPGQGLRLIYYSQIVNDFQKGDIAEGYSVSREKKESFPLTVTSAQKNPTAFYLCASSRGGGASYTGELFFGEGSRLTVL.

As concerns this clone: Read sequence stops 3 residues before the CDR3 end, and the germline J gene provides the missing end. The chain employs TRBV7-2 and TRBJ2-1; a weak D match, TRBD2 (6 bases). The germline CDR1 and CDR2 sequences are SGHTA and FQGNSA. This CDR3 is 15 amino acids long. V was trimmed by 3 bases and J by 6 bases, leaving 15 bases between them. The sequenced part of the CDR3 DNA is TGTGCCAGCAGCTTTAGAGCTAGCGAACTCAATGAG. This encodes CASSFRASELNE. The CDR3 in its entirety is CASSFRASELNEQFF. Combining the CDR3 with reference TRBV7-2 and TRBJ2-1 gives the whole variable domain GAGVSQSPSNKVTEKGKDVELRCDPISGHTALYWYRQSLGQGLEFLIYFQGNSAPDKSGLPSDRFSAERTGGSVSTLTIQRTQQEDSAVYLCASSFRASELNEQFFGPGTRLTVL.

CDR3 bases read: TGCGCCAGCAGCCGGGAGACGGGGGGGCCCAGCAATGAG. This gives the protein CASSRETGGPSNE. The full CDR3 reads CASSRETGGPSNEQFF. This sequence joins TRBV5-1 and TRBJ2-1; 8 bases agree with TRBD2. The read ends 3 residues shy of where the CDR3 ends; the end is completed using the germline J gene. The V gene's germline CDR1 is SGHRS and CDR2 YFSETQ. CDR3 size: 16 residues. After removal of 4 bases from V and 6 bases from J, the junction contained 12 bases not matched to a gene.

Concerning this clone: Sequencing ends 3 residues short of the CDR3 end; the germline J gene provides the rest. The rearrangement joins TRBV6-4 to TRBJ1-2; D might be TRBD1 (6 bases). The V gene lost 0 bases and the J gene lost 7 bases, with 15 bases spanning the gap. This CDR3 is built from 15 residues. Germline CDR1 MRHNA, CDR2 SNTAGT. The CDR3 region is CASSDSSTGRLGYTF. CDR3 bases read: TGTGCCAGCAGTGACTCTAGCACAGGGCGGCTTGGC.

A remark on this clone: The CDR3 end lies 3 residues beyond the end of the read and is filled in from the germline J gene. The chain joins TRBV19 to TRBJ1-2, with 11 bases matching TRBD1. Germline CDR1 is LNHDA and CDR2 is SQIVND (reference sequence). The V segment lost 4 bases and the J segment 4 bases; nucleotides outside the gene matches: 5. The CDR3 is 15 amino acids. The covered CDR3 bases are TGTGCCAGTAGTACGCAGGGACAGGGGGTCTATGGC. Its protein product is CASSTQGQGVYG. The whole CDR3 sequence is CASSTQGQGVYGYTF.

The CDR3 protein is CASRLSGMETQYF. Incomplete CDR3 DNA: TGTGCCAGCAGGTTGTCCGGTATGGAGACC. This chain uses TRBV12-3 or TRBV12-4 with TRBJ2-5; D ambiguous. The read comes to an end 3 residues before the CDR3 does, leaving the germline J gene to fill in the end. This CDR3 is 13 amino acids long. Trimming left V 6 bases short and J 5 bases short, with 13 bases between.

The CDR3 bases that were read are TGTGCCAGCAGCGGACAGGGGGCCGGGGAG. This encodes CASSGQGAGE. The full CDR3 reads CASSGQGAGELFF. This sequence joins TRBV7-9 and TRBJ2-2, with 10 bases aligning to TRBD1. The read terminates 3 residues before the CDR3 end, so the remaining end is supplied by the germline J gene. In germline, CDR1 is SEHNR, CDR2 FQNEAQ (reference sequence). The junction had 0 bases not matched to a gene; V was cut back by 5 bases and J by 6 bases. The CDR3 runs to 13 residues.

On this clone: The read finishes 3 residues shy of the CDR3 end, and the germline J gene is used to complete it. The chain links TRBV20-1 to TRBJ1-6; tentatively, D is TRBD1 (6 bases). Looked up from germline, CDR1 is DFQATT and CDR2 is SNEGSKA (reference sequence). The length of the CDR3 is 16 residues. Trimming pared 6 bases from V and 7 bases from J, leaving 22 bases between. CDR3 DNA (partial): TGCAGTGCCCTGGGGGGGGGCCTGACACAGAATTCACCC. It specifies CSALGGGLTQNSP. The complete CDR3 protein is CSALGGGLTQNSPLHF.

To note about this clone: The read halts 3 residues ahead of the CDR3 end, with the missing end drawn from the germline J gene. This chain connects TRBV6-1 to TRBJ2-1; the match to TRBD1 covers 9 bases. The CDR3 runs to 15 residues. The V segment lost 4 bases and the J segment 6 bases; nucleotides outside the gene matches: 7. Germline V gene sequence: CDR1 MNHNS, CDR2 SASEGT. The CDR3 sequence: CASSGRDRAPNEQFF. Partial CDR3 DNA: TGTGCCAGCAGTGGCCGGGACAGGGCCCCCAATGAG.

The CDR3 DNA, read in part, is TGTGCCAGCAGCCAAGCGGGGGGTGCGGGCACTGAA. The encoded protein is CASSQAGGAGTE. The full CDR3 reads CASSQAGGAGTEAFF. The rearrangement uses TRBV4-2 and TRBJ1-1; possible D gene TRBD1, 5 bases. The read is 3 residues too short to cover the CDR3 end, so that end is filled in from the germline J gene. The V end lost 1 base, the J end lost 4 bases, and 13 bases lay between the germline ends. This CDR3 is 15 amino acids long. Germline loops: CDR1 LGHNA, CDR2 YNFKEQ.

The sequenced CDR3 bases are TGTGCCAGCAGCCAAGTCAGGGAGGTCACCGGGGAG. As protein: CASSQVREVTGE. The whole CDR3 region reads CASSQVREVTGELFF. The chain is built from TRBV14 and TRBJ2-2; the D gene is possibly TRBD2 (6 bases). Read data end 3 residues before the CDR3 end; the end is taken from the germline J gene. The V end lost 1 base, the J end lost 4 bases, and 10 bases lay between the germline ends. Germline CDR1 SGHDN, CDR2 FVKESK. The CDR3 totals 15 residues.

The CDR3 DNA, read in part, is TGTGCCAGTAGTACAAGGGGACTAGTCCAAGAGACC. Translating gives CASSTRGLVQET. The whole CDR3 protein reads CASSTRGLVQETQYF. The chain has TRBV19 and TRBJ2-5; 8 bases fit TRBD2. The read finishes 3 residues shy of the CDR3 end, and the germline J gene is used to complete it. V shed 4 bases and J 1 base; nucleotides not matched to a gene: 5. This CDR3 has 15 amino acids. The germline V gene encodes CDR1 LNHDA and CDR2 SQIVND (reference sequence).

Remarks on this clone: The read ends 3 residues early relative to the CDR3; the germline J gene fills the gap. The chain couples TRBV19 to TRBJ1-1; TRBD1 matches 10 bases. Germline assignment: CDR1 LNHDA and CDR2 SQIVND (reference sequence). The CDR3 extends over 12 amino acids. CDR3 in amino acids: CATTTGGREAFF. The CDR3 bases that were read are TGTGCCACCACGACAGGGGGCAGGGAA.

CDR3: CASSEAGQQNQPQHF. The CDR3 DNA, read in part, is TGTGCCAGCAGTGAAGCAGGACAGCAGAATCAGCCC. The V and J genes are TRBV6-1 and TRBJ1-5; weak D call: TRBD1 (6 bases). The CDR3 end falls 3 residues outside the read, so it is completed with the germline J gene. Germline V gene sequence: CDR1 MNHNS, CDR2 SASEGT. Between the trimmed V and J ends, which lost 0 bases and 4 bases, there was a span of 10 bases. The CDR3 runs to 15 residues.

Concerning this clone: The missing CDR3 end, 3 residues past where the read stops, is filled in from the germline J gene. V usage is TRBV7-9 and J usage is TRBJ1-2; TRBD1 is a possible D gene (5 bases). Germline assignment: CDR1 SEHNR and CDR2 FQNEAQ (reference sequence). Trimming left V 5 bases short and J 6 bases short, with 13 bases between. CDR3 length: 13 amino acids. CDR3 sequence: CASSLTAGHGYTF. CDR3 bases read: TGTGCCAGCAGCCTGACAGCGGGACATGGC.

Comment on this clone: The read gets to within 3 residues of the CDR3 end, and the germline J gene fills in the rest. V is TRBV7-9 and J is TRBJ1-3, with D possibly being TRBD1 (5 bases). The germline V gene encodes CDR1 SEHNR and CDR2 FQNEAQ (reference sequence). Trimming removed 0 bases at V and 5 bases at J, with 11 bases between. This CDR3 region has 15 residues. CDR3 DNA (partial): TGTGCCAGCAGCTTAGCAGGGGATTCTAGAAACACC. Translated: CASSLAGDSRNT. Given in full, the CDR3 is CASSLAGDSRNTIYF.

Worth noting for this clone: The read is 3 residues too short to cover the CDR3 end, so that end is filled in from the germline J gene. The chain joins TRBV20-1 to TRBJ1-1; the D is unclear. This CDR3 is 14 amino acids long. From germline, CDR1 is DFQATT and CDR2 SNEGSKA (reference sequence). Trimming took 5 bases from V and 0 from J, leaving 13 bases between them. The chain's CDR3 is CSALVRHLNTEAFF. The sequenced CDR3 bases are TGCAGTGCTCTGGTTAGACACCTGAACACTGAA.